Listed below are T cell receptor beta chains from one sample, sequenced in a study of T cell responses to AZD1222 COVID-19 vaccine. The protocol was immunoSEQ multiplex PCR, while the TCRdb copy is restricted to in-frame clones and leaves out a portion. The repertoire holds 120,000 or so clones, 85% to 90% seen once, with approximately 28% in the top ten. Sample: peripheral blood, taken on day 0 of AZD1222 vaccination. Source of these receptors: an adult in good health. Both conserved end residues are part of each CDR3. D genes are given only for firm matches. Clone size is given for some rows only: seen once, a few or many times, or a class if the clone is expanded.

clone_size,j_call,d_call,v_call,cdr3_nt,cdr3_aa
-,TRBJ2-1,TRBD1,TRBV7-9,TGTGCCAGCAGCTTAGAAGGACAGGGCAATGAGCAGTTCTTC,CASSLEGQGNEQFF
-,TRBJ2-1,TRBD2,TRBV9,TGTGCCAGCAGCTCCCGACTAGCGGGAGGCGACAATGAGCAGTTCTTC,CASSSRLAGGDNEQFF
-,TRBJ1-2,-,TRBV12-3/TRBV12-4,TGTGCCAGCTTCCACTATGGCTACACCTTC,CASFHYGYTF
-,TRBJ2-3,-,TRBV7-8,TGTGCCAGCAGCTTAGTCGGTAGCGGCCGGCCCACAGATACGCAGTATTTT,CASSLVGSGRPTDTQYF
-,TRBJ1-6,-,TRBV6-4,TGTGCCAGCAGGGACACCTCCTATAATTCACCCCTCCACTTT,CASRDTSYNSPLHF
-,TRBJ1-5,TRBD1,TRBV7-9,TGTGCCAGCAGCTTAGAAGGGACAGCGAATCAGCCCCAGCATTTT,CASSLEGTANQPQHF
-,TRBJ2-7,-,TRBV11-3,TGTGCCAGCAGCTTAGGGCCGAAGGGGGGCGAGCAGTACTTC,CASSLGPKGGEQYF
-,TRBJ2-2,TRBD2,TRBV5-1,TGCGCCAGCAGCTACCTAGCGGGGAGGAACACCGGGGAGCTGTTTTTT,CASSYLAGRNTGELFF
-,TRBJ2-5,-,TRBV15,TGTGCCACCAGCAGAGGGACGGAGACCCAGTACTTC,CATSRGTETQYF
-,TRBJ1-1,-,TRBV19,TGTGCCAGTAGTATAGAAGCAGGGTCTGGGGCTGAAGCTTTCTTT,CASSIEAGSGAEAFF
-,TRBJ1-1,-,TRBV5-1,TGCGCCAGCAGCGGGGGGAACCTGAACACTGAAGCTTTCTTT,CASSGGNLNTEAFF
once,TRBJ2-5,-,TRBV5-1,TGCGCCAGCAGCCCCGGACAACAAGGGGAGACCCAGTACTTC,CASSPGQQGETQYF
-,TRBJ1-2,-,TRBV12-3/TRBV12-4,TGTGCCAGCAGTTTGGAGGACTATGGCTACACCTTC,CASSLEDYGYTF
-,TRBJ2-5,TRBD2,TRBV11-3,TGTGCCAGCAGCTTATCGGGGGGAGAGGGGCAAGAGACCCAGTACTTC,CASSLSGGEGQETQYF
-,TRBJ2-2,-,TRBV5-1,TGCGCCAGCAGCTTATATTCGGGGGCGACCAACACCGGGGAGCTGTTTTTT,CASSLYSGATNTGELFF
-,TRBJ1-6,-,TRBV5-1,TGCGCCAGCAGCTTCACAGGCCCGAATTCACCCCTCCACTTT,CASSFTGPNSPLHF
-,TRBJ1-5,-,TRBV4-2,TGTGCCAGCACCGGGGCGGTTGGAGGGTCCCGCAATCAGCCCCAGCATTTT,CASTGAVGGSRNQPQHF
-,TRBJ1-1,TRBD1,TRBV29-1,TGCAGCGTGCGGGTTTCAGGGGGCACTGAAGCTTTTTTT,CSVRVSGGTEAFF
-,TRBJ2-1,TRBD2,TRBV30,TGTGCCTGGAGCTTCCCGGCTAGCGGGAGGAACAATGAGCAGTTCTTC,CAWSFPASGRNNEQFF